This TCR beta chain originates from a study of CD8+ T cells in alopecia areata. Isolated RNA was reverse transcribed into cDNA used as the sequencing template. TCRdb's copy holds only in-frame clones and misses some; the assay was immunoSEQ multiplex PCR. The repertoire holds around 100,000 clones, with around 50% as singletons. Stated treatment: oral pan-JAK inhibitor, 5-10 mg twice daily. This CDR3 spans 14 amino acids. The germline CDR1 and CDR2 sequences are SGHVS and FQNEAQ. Trimming took 4 bases from V and 5 from J, leaving 13 bases between them. This sequence originates from a human donor with alopecia areata. Sequences were derived from CD8+ T cells sorted from blood, sampled at week 24, from a patient treated with tofacitinib. This chain uses TRBV7-8 with TRBJ2-3, with a tentative D call TRBD1 (6 bases). The CDR3 loop is CASSSRGRRDTQYF. CDR3 DNA sequence: TGTGCCAGCAGCTCCAGGGGCAGGAGAGATACGCAGTATTTT.